The next 8 T cell receptor delta chains were all read from a single sample in a study of Vδ1+ human thymocytes. No antigens are known for them. Study-level findings and limits: Thymic TRG and TRD repertoires appeared highly polyclonal, with Gaussian CDR3 length distributions.

RNA was extracted from the cells and then reverse transcribed. The CDR3 regions were amplified by multiplex PCR from V-gene primers to a constant-region primer. TCRdb re-called the multiplex PCR reads through CATT. This table holds roughly 55,000 delta-chain clones, about 16% found once. The sequenced material came from Vdelta1+ gamma-delta thymocytes from the thymus. Stated subset: FACS-sorted CD3+ TCRalphabeta- TCRVdelta1+ TCRVdelta2- thymocytes. The receptor source for this set is a boy less than two years old who had congenital heart surgery.

Only a few counts were recorded for this clone. V and J are TRDV1 and TRDJ1; the match to TRDD2 covers 9 bases. Per the germline V gene, CDR1 is TSWWSYY and CDR2 is QGS. J was trimmed by 7 bases and V by 2 bases; bases with no gene match: 20. This CDR3 has 19 residues. In nucleotides, the CDR3 is TGTGCTCTTGGGGAATTTAGCCCGCCTTCCTACGGAGGATGCAGTAAACTCATCTTT. Its translation is CALGEFSPPSYGGCSKLIF.

This clone was recorded only once. This could be a read error, since a much larger clone is one nucleotide away. The chain combines TRDV2 with TRDJ1; unclear D gene. The better agreement between TRDJ2 and the DNA end casts doubt on the J call. CDR3 size: 12 residues. Germline V gene lookup returns CDR1 GEAIGNYY and CDR2 EKD. CDR3 DNA: TGTGCCTGTGGCCCGTACACCGATAAACTCTTCTTT. Translation: CACGPYTDKLFF.

This chain links TRDV2 with TRDJ1; 9 bases agree with TRDD3. J gave up 3 bases and V 1 base, and 8 bases lay outside the gene matches. The germline V gene encodes CDR1 GEAIGNYY and CDR2 EKD. This CDR3 region has 16 residues. The CDR3 reads CACDTLGGILPDKLIF. The CDR3 coding sequence is TGTGCCTGTGACACTCTAGGGGGGATACTTCCCGATAAACTCATCTTT.

The sample holds a few counts of this clone. The rearrangement uses TRDV1 and TRDJ1; maybe TRDD3 (6 bases). V lost 1 base to trimming and J lost 1 base, with 22 bases between them. Germline V gene sequence: CDR1 TSWWSYY, CDR2 QGS. The CDR3 has 19 amino acids. CDR3 coding DNA: TGTGCTCTTGGGGAACGGACTAGCGGGTGGGGATTTCGCACCGATAAACTCATCTTT. Translation gives CALGERTSGWGFRTDKLIF.

This clone has a handful of counts. This chain joins TRDV1 and TRDJ1, with D possibly TRDD2 on 9 matching bases. The V gene lost 0 bases and the J gene lost 0 bases, with 26 bases spanning the gap. The length of the CDR3 is 21 residues. Germline V gene data show CDR1 as TSWWSYY and CDR2 as QGS. This CDR3 reads CALGELTIGLPTLGDTDKLIF. CDR3 nucleotide sequence: TGTGCTCTTGGGGAACTAACTATAGGCCTTCCTACACTGGGGGACACCGATAAACTCATCTTT.

The sample holds a few counts of this clone. The chain employs TRDV1 and TRDJ1; 7 positions match TRDD3. Germline V gives CDR1 TSWWSYY, CDR2 QGS. With V trimmed by 0 bases and J by 2 bases, 24 bases remained unmatched. CDR3 size: 22 residues. CDR3 sequence (DNA): TGTGCTCTTGGGGAACTATTGCGTGCGACTGGGGATCCCCCCTTTCGGACCGATAAACTCATCTTT. Translation: CALGELLRATGDPPFRTDKLIF.

This clone was seen only a few times. The rearrangement joins TRDV1 to TRDJ1; possible D gene TRDD3, 6 bases. The CDR3 sequence is 19 residues long. Germline V gene sequence: CDR1 TSWWSYY, CDR2 QGS. Trimming removed 1 base at V and 0 bases at J, with 21 bases between. The CDR3 DNA sequence: TGTGCTCTTGGGGAACGTCGCCTAGCGGGGGAACTTTACACCGATAAACTCATCTTT. Its protein is CALGERRLAGELYTDKLIF.

This clone was seen a handful of times. The chain employs TRDV1 and TRDJ1; D unclear. V lost 1 base, J lost 0 bases, and 21 bases lay in between. CDR1 TSWWSYY and CDR2 QGS come from the germline V gene. The CDR3 has 19 amino acids. The CDR3 reads CALGEPFTDVGGDTDKLIF. For the CDR3, the DNA is TGTGCTCTTGGGGAACCTTTTACCGACGTAGGTGGTGACACCGATAAACTCATCTTT.